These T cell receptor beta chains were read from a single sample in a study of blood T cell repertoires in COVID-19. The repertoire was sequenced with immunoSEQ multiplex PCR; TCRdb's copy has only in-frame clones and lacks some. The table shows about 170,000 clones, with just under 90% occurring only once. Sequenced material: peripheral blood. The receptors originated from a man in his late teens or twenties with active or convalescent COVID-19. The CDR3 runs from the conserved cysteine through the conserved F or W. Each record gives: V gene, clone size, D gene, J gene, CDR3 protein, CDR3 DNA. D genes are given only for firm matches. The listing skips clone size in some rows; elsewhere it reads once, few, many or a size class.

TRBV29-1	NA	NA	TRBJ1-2	CSVDYGYTF	TGCAGCGTCGACTATGGCTACACCTTC
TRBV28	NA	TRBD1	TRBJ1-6	CASSITGDSPLHF	TGTGCCAGCAGCATTACAGGGGATTCACCCCTCCACTTT
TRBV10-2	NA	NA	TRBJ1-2	CASRVIGYGYTF	TGCGCCAGCAGGGTGATCGGCTATGGCTACACCTTC
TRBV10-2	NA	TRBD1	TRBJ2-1	CASRGPTGVSPYNEQFF	TGCGCCAGCAGGGGACCTACAGGGGTTAGCCCCTACAATGAGCAGTTCTTC
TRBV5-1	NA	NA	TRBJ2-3	CASSLASGGGGTQYF	TGCGCCAGCAGCTTGGCTTCAGGGGGAGGTGGTACGCAGTATTTT
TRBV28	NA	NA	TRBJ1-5	CASRSSNQPQHF	TGTGCCAGCAGGTCGAGCAATCAGCCCCAGCATTTT
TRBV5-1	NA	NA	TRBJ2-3	CASSFPGGAVSTDTQYF	TGCGCCAGCAGCTTTCCGGGCGGGGCCGTAAGCACAGATACGCAGTATTTT
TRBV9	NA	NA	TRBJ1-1	CASSEIDRVTAFF	TGTGCCAGCAGCGAGATTGACCGGGTAACGGCTTTCTTT
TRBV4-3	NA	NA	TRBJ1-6	CAGSHRVPNSPLHF	TGCGCCGGCAGCCACAGGGTCCCCAATTCACCCCTCCACTTT
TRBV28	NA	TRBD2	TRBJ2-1	CASRLAGVYEQFF	TGTGCCAGCAGACTAGCGGGAGTATATGAGCAGTTCTTC
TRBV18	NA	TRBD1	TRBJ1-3	CASSPYVEDRAGNTIYF	TGTGCCAGCTCACCCTACGTCGAGGACAGGGCTGGAAACACCATATATTTT
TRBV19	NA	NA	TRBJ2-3	CASSIRQGTDTQYF	TGTGCCAGTAGTATACGGCAGGGTACAGATACGCAGTATTTT
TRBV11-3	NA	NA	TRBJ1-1	CASSQNQGRTEAFF	TGTGCCAGCAGCCAAAACCAGGGAAGGACTGAAGCTTTCTTT
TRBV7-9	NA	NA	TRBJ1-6	CASSYSKQGPYNSPLHF	TGTGCCAGCAGTTACTCCAAACAGGGCCCTTATAATTCACCCCTCCACTTT
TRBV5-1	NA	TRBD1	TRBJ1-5	CASSLVGGEQPQHF	TGCGCCAGCAGCTTGGTAGGGGGCGAACAGCCCCAGCATTTT
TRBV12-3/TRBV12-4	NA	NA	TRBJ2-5	CASSLRGWETQYF	TGTGCCAGCAGTTTGCGGGGCTGGGAGACCCAGTACTTC
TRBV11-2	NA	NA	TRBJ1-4	CASSSFPFGGFEKLFF	TGTGCCAGCAGCTCATTCCCTTTTGGGGGCTTTGAAAAACTGTTTTTT
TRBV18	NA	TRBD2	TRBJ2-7	CASSPRGLAGTYEQYF	TGTGCCAGCTCACCCCGGGGACTAGCGGGGACCTACGAGCAGTACTTC
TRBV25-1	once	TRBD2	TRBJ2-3	CASRDDRGADTQYF	TGTGCCAGCAGGGACGACCGGGGGGCAGATACGCAGTATTTT
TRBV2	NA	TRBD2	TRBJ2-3	CASSELAGGTDTQYF	TGTGCCAGCAGTGAATTGGCGGGGGGGACAGATACGCAGTATTTT
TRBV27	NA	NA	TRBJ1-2	CASKGGARTNYGYTF	TGTGCCAGCAAAGGTGGGGCAAGGACCAACTATGGCTACACCTTC
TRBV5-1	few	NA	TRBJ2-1	CASSFDKLRPGEAGNEQFF	TGCGCCAGCAGCTTCGATAAACTCCGACCGGGGGAGGCTGGGAATGAGCAGTTCTTC
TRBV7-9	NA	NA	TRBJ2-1	CASSSGVLGSYNEQFF	TGTGCCAGCAGCTCAGGGGTCCTCGGGTCCTACAATGAGCAGTTCTTC
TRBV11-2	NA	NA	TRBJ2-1	CASSSLESSYNEQFF	TGTGCCAGCAGCTCGTTAGAGAGCTCCTACAATGAGCAGTTCTTC
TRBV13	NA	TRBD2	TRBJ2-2	CASSFGAGLGTGELFF	TGTGCCAGCAGCTTCGGGGCCGGACTAGGCACCGGGGAGCTGTTTTTT
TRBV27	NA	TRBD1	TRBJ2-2	CASSNYRGRNTGELFF	TGTGCCAGCAGTAATTACAGGGGGCGGAACACCGGGGAGCTGTTTTTT
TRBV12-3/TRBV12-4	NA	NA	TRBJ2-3	CASSSSGADTQYF	TGTGCCAGCAGTTCGTCCGGGGCAGATACGCAGTATTTT
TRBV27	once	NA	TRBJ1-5	CASSPQGPNQPQHF	TGTGCCAGCAGTCCACAGGGCCCCAATCAGCCCCAGCATTTT